This entry is about one T cell receptor beta chain. The antigen it binds to is not known. No clone much larger than this one lies a single base away; base qualities are absent. These data originate in a study of T cells in Graves' hyperthyroidism and ophthalmopathy (dated by TCRdb to about 2019). Notes on the research overall: Peripheral blood was collected at initial diagnosis, before any treatment. The 75 to 100 discovery patients were randomly divided into training and test sets at a 7:3 ratio. An independent validation cohort of 18 to 20 hyperthyroidism patients and over 15 patients who later progressed to ophthalmopathy tested prospective prediction of ophthalmopathy. Once sampling was done, hyperthyroidism patients were given methimazole at a starting dose of 30 mg daily, whereas ophthalmopathy patients were given high-dose intravenous methylprednisolone. Thyroid tissue and blood T-cell repertoires from about six Graves' hyperthyroidism patients were also compared in the study. A discovery cohort of roughly 96 patients, roughly 40 with Graves' ophthalmopathy and fewer than 65 with stable Graves' hyperthyroidism, was used to find distinguishing TCR V-J signatures. The paper describes TCR Vbeta CDR3 sequencing of fewer than 150 peripheral blood samples, made up of 40 to 45 ophthalmopathy patients, more than 70 hyperthyroidism patients and some 17 progressor patients. What the authors observed across the whole study: Most expanded thyroid clonotypes (frequency above 0.001) were also found in blood, which suggests that blood repertoires may mirror thyroid immune responses. In validation, the model predicted progression to ophthalmopathy with 55% to 71% sensitivity and approximately 72% specificity, a median of approximately 6.5 months before onset. In cross-validation, a model built on a 13 V-J signature told ophthalmopathy apart from stable hyperthyroidism with 85% to 90% sensitivity and roughly 81% specificity, and in testing the same model reached 80%/75%. No statistical method was used to fix the sample size in advance, and group allocation was not hidden from the investigators.

Ophthalmopathy patients had moderately to severely active disease, with a Clinical Activity Score of 3 or more, a NOSPECS grade of 4 or more, and a disease duration of less than 3 months. Any patient with an uncontrolled infection, another autoimmune disease, pregnancy or lactation was excluded. Clinical symptoms, serum thyroxine and TRAb, thyroid ultrasound, and orbital computed tomography formed the basis for the diagnoses. PBMCs were isolated from about 9.2 ml of fresh peripheral blood by Ficoll-Paque density gradient centrifugation. Total RNA was extracted with Trizol reagent, and quality was checked on an Agilent 2100 Bioanalyzer. From the germline V gene, CDR1 is SGHRS and CDR2 is YFSETQ. The junction shows trimming of 6 bases on V and 1 base on J, plus 11 bases between the germline ends. The CDR3 has 13 amino acids, counting the end cysteine and phenylalanine. The kept DNA is CDR3 alone, 39 bases in frame from the first base.

Amplification of TCR beta CDR3 regions was carried out from RNA transcripts. The TCR CDR3 was subjected to a first round of RT-PCR using the HTBI primer set and the Qiagen OneStep RT-PCR kit. Libraries were constructed in a second round of multiplex PCR, after which size selection and purification were carried out. Libraries were sequenced paired-end with 100 bp reads on an Illumina HiSeq2000. In the original analysis: SOAPnuke was used to process the raw data, throwing out any read that contained adapters or uncalled bases, had a mean Phred below 15, or lacked an exact constant-primer or identifier match. COPE v1.2.5 was used to merge the high-quality paired reads, and each unique nucleotide sequence was defined as a clonotype. MiTCR v1.1 was used to align clonotypes to the IMGT TRBV, TRBD and TRBJ reference segments. Only V-J combinations with frequency above 0.0001, covering about 99% of repertoires, were analysed. A TCS score was defined as the ratio of F50 (clonal expansion) to E x V (chaos), with BLOSUM62-based TCRdist applied between CDR3 peptides within each V-J. Welch's t-statistics and random forest reduced 514 V-J features to about 13, which were used in a naive Bayes classifier (R e1071). TCRdb applied fastp at Q25 and MiXCR to the public reads, then kept only in-frame beta chains. Entries that share a CDR3 protein sequence are merged under the most common genes and DNA. It is TCRdb's table, rather than the study itself, that gives the V and J calls and clone size. For this sample the table gives approximately 380,000 distinct CDR3 sequences, of which approximately 17% were detected only once. 40% of the sample belongs to the ten largest clones.

The chain is assembled from TRBV5-1 and TRBJ2-7; the D segment could be TRBD1, given 5 matching bases. The origin of this receptor is a man younger than 35 with Graves' ophthalmopathy. The material sequenced was blood. This receptor has the CDR3 CASTPDKSYEQYF. The sequenced DNA: TGCGCCAGCACCCCGGACAAATCCTACGAGCAGTACTTC. Beyond the CDR3, the reference TRBV5-1 and TRBJ2-7 genes provide the residues; the full variable domain reads: KAGVTQTPRYLIKTRGQQVTLSCSPISGHRSVSWYQQTPGQGLQFLFEYFSETQRNKGNFPGRFSGRQFSNSRSEMNVSTLELGDSALYLCASTPDKSYEQYFGPGTRLTVT.